The 27 T cell receptor beta chains in this list originate from one sample, sequenced in a study of shared clonotypes between healthy human individuals. Clones were read by immunoSEQ multiplex PCR, and TCRdb kept only the in-frame ones, dropping some. The sample carries 450,000 to 600,000 clones, about four fifths recorded once. Specimen: PBMCs. These receptors all come from a woman aged 40-49 years in good health. Some clones in this sample may be carry-over from other donors' samples.

This clone appeared once. The rearrangement joins TRBV9 to TRBJ2-5, with unresolved D. Trimming stripped 0 bases from V and 4 bases from J, with 10 bases between. This CDR3 has 14 residues. Germline loops: CDR1 SGDLS, CDR2 YYNGEE. CDR3 loop: CASSVASERETQYF. In DNA form, the CDR3 reads TGTGCCAGCAGCGTAGCTTCGGAGAGAGAGACCCAGTACTTC.

Note on this clone: This sample includes further DNA sequences coding for the same CDR3. The chain employs TRBV5-4 and TRBJ2-3; D is unclear. Germline-derived CDR1 and CDR2 are SGHNT and YYREEE (reference sequence). The CDR3 has 12 residues. V was pared by 4 bases and J by 4 bases, with 7 bases between. The CDR3 reads CASSAQSDTQYF. CDR3 sequence (DNA): TGTGCCAGCAGCGCACAATCAGATACGCAGTATTTT.

This sequence joins TRBV10-1 and TRBJ2-7; TRBD2 aligns across 9 bases. Trimming removed 2 bases from V and 0 bases from J; junction bases left unmatched: 2. From germline, CDR1 is WNHNN and CDR2 SYGVQD (reference sequence). This CDR3 contains 15 residues. The CDR3 DNA is TGCGCCAGCAGTGAGGGTAGCGGGGGCTCCTACGAGCAGTACTTC. Its translation is CASSEGSGGSYEQYF.

The chain links TRBV28 to TRBJ1-2, with D perhaps TRBD1 (5 bases). There are 15 residues in the CDR3. V was shortened by 5 bases and J by 7 bases, with 20 bases between the two germline ends. Germline values: CDR1 MDHEN, CDR2 SYDVKM. The CDR3 protein is CASSPSDRDYGGYTF. The CDR3 region has the DNA TGTGCCAGCAGTCCCTCAGACAGAGACTATGGTGGCTACACCTTC.

The chain joins TRBV28 to TRBJ1-2; D not certain. The CDR3 has 17 residues. V was clipped by 5 bases and J by 8 bases, with 27 bases between them. Looked up from germline, CDR1 is MDHEN and CDR2 is SYDVKM. CDR3 sequence (DNA): TGTGCCAGCAGTCACTTTTCCCTCACCGGGGATTTAGGGGGCTACACCTTC. Amino acids: CASSHFSLTGDLGGYTF.

The chain joins TRBV29-1 to TRBJ2-5, with TRBD2 matching 11 bases. The germline V gene has CDR1 SQVTM and CDR2 ANQGSEA. The ends lost 8 bases at V and 3 bases at J; junction bases unmatched: 8. The CDR3 length is 14 residues. The CDR3 region has the DNA TGCAGCTCGAACTCGGGACTAGCGGAAGAGACCCAGTACTTC. Translated, it gives CSSNSGLAEETQYF.

The V and J genes are TRBV5-1 and TRBJ1-4, with 8 bases identical to TRBD1. The CDR3 contains 15 residues. Per germline, CDR1 SGHRS and CDR2 YFSETQ. Trimming cost V 4 bases and J 8 bases; bases outside gene matches: 10. The CDR3 spells CASSDDRGGREKLFF. The CDR3 DNA reads as TGCGCCAGCAGCGACGACAGGGGAGGAAGGGAAAAACTGTTTTTT.

This clone has just one count. The rearrangement uses TRBV7-2 and TRBJ2-5; unclear D gene. The CDR3 spans 12 residues. Trimming shortened V by 1 base and J by 4 bases, and 4 bases separated the two germline ends. The germline V gene encodes CDR1 SGHTA and CDR2 FQGNSA. This chain's CDR3 is CASSLGLETQYF. The CDR3 DNA reads as TGTGCCAGCAGCTTAGGTCTAGAGACCCAGTACTTC.

The chain is built from TRBV7-2 and TRBJ2-1; no definite D call. V lost 4 bases to trimming and J lost 6 bases, with 13 bases between them. The CDR3 is made up of 14 amino acids. Germline V lookup: CDR1 SGHTA, CDR2 FQGNSA. CDR3 loop: CASSSDTGSNEQFF. For the CDR3, the DNA is TGTGCCAGCAGCTCGGATACTGGTTCCAATGAGCAGTTCTTC.

The genes are TRBV7-8 and TRBJ2-2; 9 nucleotides line up with TRBD2. The CDR3 is 16 amino acids. The J segment lost 1 base and the V segment lost 2 bases, leaving 2 bases of the junction unmatched. CDR1 is SGHVS, CDR2 FQNEAQ, per germline. The CDR3, as DNA: TGTGCCAGCAGCTTACTAGCGGGAAGGAACACCGGGGAGCTGTTTTTT. Translated: CASSLLAGRNTGELFF.

V gene TRBV28 combines with J gene TRBJ2-1; 7 nucleotides align to TRBD2. The CDR3 spans 14 residues. The germline CDR1 and CDR2 sequences are MDHEN and SYDVKM. The trim removed 5 bases at V and 6 bases at J, leaving 7 bases unmatched. CDR3 nucleotides: TGTGCCAGCAGTAGCGGGACCCAGAGCAATGAGCAGTTCTTC. The encoded protein is CASSSGTQSNEQFF.

The rearrangement links TRBV29-1 to TRBJ1-6; 7 positions agree with TRBD1. CDR3 length equals 13 residues. Trimming removed 6 bases from V and 8 bases from J; junction bases left unmatched: 7. Germline assignment: CDR1 SQVTM and CDR2 ANQGSEA. The chain's CDR3 is CSVKGGTDSPLHF. CDR3 DNA: TGCAGCGTAAAAGGGGGGACAGATTCACCCCTCCACTTT.

The V and J genes are TRBV5-1 and TRBJ2-1; D gene unclear. With 5 bases removed from V and 0 bases from J, the gap between germline ends came to 18 bases. The CDR3 extends over 17 amino acids. From germline, CDR1 is SGHRS and CDR2 YFSETQ. The CDR3 sequence: CASSIVGLRDSYNEQFF. DNA for the CDR3: TGCGCCAGCAGTATTGTTGGGTTGCGAGACTCCTACAATGAGCAGTTCTTC.

This clone was detected only a few times. This may come from a read error, since a much larger clone is one base off. This CDR3 is also generated by other DNA sequences in the sample. The rearrangement links TRBV2 to TRBJ2-7; a weak D match, TRBD1 (6 bases). The CDR3 extends over 12 amino acids. Germline CDR1 is SNHLY and CDR2 is FYNNEI. V lost 6 bases to trimming and J lost 1 base, with 7 bases between them. CDR3 protein: CASRDRSYEQYF. In DNA form, the CDR3 reads TGTGCCAGCAGGGACAGATCCTACGAGCAGTACTTC.

The rearrangement links TRBV7-9 to TRBJ1-4, with 10 bases aligning to TRBD1. From germline, CDR1 is SEHNR and CDR2 FQNEAQ (reference sequence). V was pared by 5 bases and J by 6 bases, with 9 bases of the junction left unmatched. The CDR3 contains 16 residues. CDR3 nucleotide sequence: TGTGCCAGCAGCGATTTCTCCGGGACAGGGGATGAAAAACTGTTTTTT. Its protein is CASSDFSGTGDEKLFF. Together with reference TRBV7-9 and TRBJ1-4, the CDR3 gives the full variable domain: DTGVSQNPRHKITKRGQNVTFRCDPISEHNRLYWYRQTLGQGPEFLTYFQNEAQLEKSRLLSDRFSAERPKGSFSTLEIQRTEQGDSAMYLCASSDFSGTGDEKLFFGSGTQLSVL.

This sequence joins TRBV7-9 and TRBJ2-7; possibly TRBD1 for D (5 bases). Germline assignment: CDR1 SEHNR and CDR2 FQNEAQ (reference sequence). Trimming took off 2 bases at V and 4 bases at J, with 12 bases between the two ends. The CDR3 covers 14 residues. The CDR3 protein is CASSLNGQGYEQYF. CDR3 coding DNA: TGTGCCAGCAGCTTAAACGGGCAGGGATACGAGCAGTACTTC.

This chain links TRBV11-2 with TRBJ2-3; possibly TRBD2 for D (5 bases). This CDR3 is built from 16 residues. Trimming removed 5 bases from V and 2 bases from J, with 17 bases in between. Germline V gives CDR1 SGHAT, CDR2 FQNNGV. In nucleotides, the CDR3 is TGTGCCAGCAGCCTCGGCCTAGCTTCCTCCACAGATACGCAGTATTTT. Amino acid sequence: CASSLGLASSTDTQYF. The whole variable domain, remainder taken from reference TRBV11-2 and TRBJ2-3, is EAGVAQSPRYKIIEKRQSVAFWCNPISGHATLYWYQQILGQGPKLLIQFQNNGVVDDSQLPKDRFSAERLKGVDSTLKIQPAKLEDSAVYLCASSLGLASSTDTQYFGPGTRLTVL.

This chain uses TRBV7-6 with TRBJ2-3, with a tentative D call TRBD2 (6 bases). Germline CDR1 SGHVS, CDR2 FNYEAQ. The CDR3 length is 15 residues. Trimming took 6 bases from V and 0 from J, leaving 13 bases between them. CDR3 sequence (DNA): TGTGCCAGCAGTTATACTAGCTCTAGCACAGATACGCAGTATTTT. Translated, it gives CASSYTSSSTDTQYF.

This clone is a singleton in its sample. The chain links TRBV7-8 to TRBJ2-3; D ambiguous. The length of the CDR3 is 13 residues. Trimming removed 1 base from V and 6 bases from J, with 8 bases in between. In germline, CDR1 is SGHVS, CDR2 FQNEAQ. Written as DNA, the CDR3 is TGTGCCAGCAGCTTAGTGGTTAGGGATACGCAGTATTTT. Translation: CASSLVVRDTQYF. Based on the CDR3 plus reference TRBV7-8 and TRBJ2-3, the full variable domain is GAGVSQSPRYKVAKRGQDVALRCDPISGHVSLFWYQQALGQGPEFLTYFQNEAQLDKSGLPSDRFFAERPEGSVSTLKIQRTQQEDSAVYLCASSLVVRDTQYFGPGTRLTVL.

Worth noting for this clone: Distinct nucleotide sequences in the sample also encode this CDR3. The chain's CDR3 is CASSLGGNEQFF. Here the CDR3 DNA reads TGCGCCAGCAGCTTGGGCGGTAATGAGCAGTTCTTC. V usage is TRBV5-1 and J usage is TRBJ2-1; D uncertain. The V gene lost 0 bases and the J gene lost 7 bases, with 5 bases spanning the gap. The CDR3 extends over 12 amino acids. CDR1 and CDR2 from the germline V gene are SGHRS and YFSETQ.

This rearrangement joins TRBV4-3 to TRBJ1-4; weak D call: TRBD1 (5 bases). Trimming stripped 1 base from V and 5 bases from J, with 14 bases between. The CDR3 has 16 amino acids. Germline-derived CDR1 and CDR2 are LGHNA and YSLEER. CDR3 protein: CASSQAEARGNEKLFF. In DNA, the CDR3 is TGCGCCAGCAGCCAAGCTGAGGCCCGGGGGAATGAAAAACTGTTTTTT.

This chain connects TRBV5-1 to TRBJ2-5, with 11 bases identical to TRBD2. The germline CDR1 and CDR2 sequences are SGHRS and YFSETQ. V gave up 2 bases and J gave up 4 bases; unmatched junction bases: 7. The CDR3 extends over 16 amino acids. CDR3 loop: CASSFLAGGRGETQYF. The CDR3, as DNA: TGCGCCAGCAGCTTCCTAGCGGGAGGACGTGGAGAGACCCAGTACTTC.

The chain links TRBV27 to TRBJ1-1; 7 nucleotides align to TRBD1. The CDR3 runs 14 residues. Germline CDR1 MNHEY, CDR2 SMNVEV (reference sequence). Trimming at V came to 3 bases and at J to 12 bases, leaving 13 bases not matched to a gene. DNA for the CDR3: TGTGCCAGCAGTTTCGCGGGCCGACAGGGAATAACTTTCTTT. It is translated as CASSFAGRQGITFF.

This chain uses TRBV7-2 with TRBJ1-1, with TRBD1 matching 11 bases. V lost 4 bases to trimming and J lost 5 bases; unmatched junction nucleotides: 3. Germline V lookup: CDR1 SGHTA, CDR2 FQGNSA. This CDR3 has 14 amino acids. The CDR3 nucleotides read TGTGCCAGCAGCTATGGGACAGGGGGGACTGAAGCTTTCTTT. Encoded protein: CASSYGTGGTEAFF.

The chain employs TRBV7-2 and TRBJ2-7; 7 bases align to TRBD1. The junction had 7 bases not matched to a gene; V was cut back by 5 bases and J by 3 bases. Germline CDR1 and CDR2: SGHTA and FQGNSA. This CDR3 has 14 residues. The CDR3 region is CASSEGGQFYEQYF. CDR3 bases: TGTGCCAGCAGCGAAGGGGGACAGTTCTACGAGCAGTACTTC.

This clone was found once. The chain is built from TRBV11-2 and TRBJ2-5; 9 bases agree with TRBD2. Germline CDR1 and CDR2: SGHAT and FQNNGV. The CDR3 runs 17 residues. Trimming cost V 1 base and J 3 bases; bases outside gene matches: 9. CDR3 sequence (DNA): TGTGCCAGCAGCTTAGGGTATAGCGGGAGTAGTAAAGAGACCCAGTACTTC. Protein: CASSLGYSGSSKETQYF.

The V call is TRBV5-4, the J call TRBJ2-5, with 9 bases lining up with TRBD2. This CDR3 has 16 amino acids. Germline CDR1 is SGHNT and CDR2 is YYREEE (reference sequence). V was clipped by 0 bases and J by 5 bases; unmatched bases: 8. CDR3 coding DNA: TGTGCCAGCAGCTTGGTGAGCGGGAGGTCGGAGGAGACCCAGTACTTC. It specifies CASSLVSGRSEETQYF.